This T cell receptor beta chain stems from a study of blood T cell repertoires in COVID-19. Profiling relied on immunoSEQ multiplex PCR, and the TCRdb table lists in-frame clones only, not all of them. This sample carries about 400,000 clones, just under 90% of them seen once, and the ten largest clones take 1.5% to 2%. This CDR3 contains 15 residues. V lost 7 bases to trimming and J lost 2 bases; unmatched junction nucleotides: 11. Germline CDR1 is SGHRS and CDR2 is YFSETQ. The clonotype was recovered from a woman in her twenties or thirties who had recovered from COVID-19. Sequencing was done on a sample of PBMCs or T cells enriched from blood (not recorded which). J is TRBJ2-5 and V is TRBV5-1; 7 bases fit TRBD1. CDR3 in amino acids: CASRQGISVQETQYF. DNA for the CDR3: TGCGCCAGCCGACAGGGTATCAGCGTTCAAGAGACCCAGTACTTC.